This TCR beta chain was found in a study of blood T cell repertoires in COVID-19. Study as a whole: Sites in the United States, Italy and Spain provided acute and convalescent COVID-19 samples. T cells, B-cell-depleted T cells, or PBMCs supplied cDNA or gDNA.

In the authors' methods: Nucleated cell counts were estimated from reference gene primer amplification. Some clones are missing from TCRdb's copy, which holds only in-frame ones; the method was immunoSEQ multiplex PCR. D and trimming were read from the DNA, whereas the V and J calls and clone size are those reported in that table. In the table there are about 310,000 clones, about 87% of which are singletons. Looked up from germline, CDR1 is LNHDA and CDR2 is SQIVND (reference sequence). Trimming took 5 bases from V and 3 from J; bases not matched to a gene: 11. The length of the CDR3 is 16 residues.

The sequencing input was peripheral blood. This clonotype originated in an older man with acute or convalescent COVID-19. V usage is TRBV19 and J usage is TRBJ2-7; TRBD1 agrees at 9 bases. CDR3 in amino acids: CASSRTAMGQGYEQYF. The CDR3, as DNA: TGTGCCAGTAGTCGAACCGCTATGGGACAGGGCTACGAGCAGTACTTC.